These T cell receptor beta chains were read from a single sample in a study of blood T cell repertoires in COVID-19. The table came from immunoSEQ multiplex PCR; TCRdb's copy has only in-frame clones and leaves some out. Here the sample spans fewer than 300,000 clones, 65% to 90% being singletons. The sequenced sample was PBMCs or T cells enriched from blood (not recorded which). The receptors stem from a young man who had recovered from COVID-19. CDR3s include the opening cysteine and the closing phenylalanine or tryptophan.

J,length,V,CDR3
TRBJ1-5,13,TRBV2,CAGGDRSGQPQHF
TRBJ1-1,14,TRBV7-8,CASSFNRVDTEAFF
TRBJ1-1,15,TRBV7-2,CASSLWASMNTEAFF
TRBJ2-1,13,TRBV7-7,CASSLELAGEQFF
TRBJ2-5,14,TRBV24-1,CATSDTGQQETQYF
TRBJ1-1,14,TRBV2,CASKSETGDTEAFF
TRBJ1-5,14,TRBV18,CASSPQRDNQPQHF
TRBJ1-4,15,TRBV28,CASREDTGASEKLFF
TRBJ2-5,16,TRBV19,CASSRQGARGQETQYF
TRBJ1-1,16,TRBV30,CACKIDINTTNTEAFF
TRBJ2-3,14,TRBV12-2,CASRLGGGVDTQYF
TRBJ2-1,13,TRBV27,CASSFLSFNEQFF
TRBJ1-6,15,TRBV2,CATQTANSYNSPLHF
TRBJ1-2,12,TRBV12-3/TRBV12-4,CASSRQNYGYTF
TRBJ2-7,15,TRBV15,CATSPRLAGSYEQYF
TRBJ1-4,15,TRBV7-9,CASSSTGQGAEKLFF
TRBJ2-7,15,TRBV7-9,CASSLSGQGSYEQYF
TRBJ1-6,11,TRBV5-4,CATQENSPLHF
TRBJ2-7,17,TRBV7-6,CASSPLGQAIVLYEQYF
TRBJ1-4,15,TRBV6-1,CASSETGSTNEKLFF
TRBJ1-2,15,TRBV3-1/TRBV3-2,CASSPTGGSNYGYTF
TRBJ2-3,11,TRBV11-3,CASSFADTQYF
TRBJ2-1,16,TRBV19,CASSIQQGLSYNEQFF
TRBJ2-3,14,TRBV13,CASKTGEDPDTQYF
TRBJ2-4,14,TRBV6-5,CASSMTIAKNIQYF
TRBJ1-2,11,TRBV7-9,CASSSYHGYTF
TRBJ2-4,15,TRBV5-1,CASSLEGVDKNIQYF
TRBJ1-2,14,TRBV15,CATSRDRLSYGYTF
TRBJ2-7,14,TRBV4-2,CASSRGLADYEQYF
TRBJ2-1,16,TRBV27,CASSIGTSGPYNEQFF
TRBJ1-4,13,TRBV18,CASSRQGGEKLFF
TRBJ2-2,16,TRBV3-1/TRBV3-2,CASSQVAGDHTGELFF
TRBJ1-1,12,TRBV30,CAWEDMNTEAFF
TRBJ2-7,20,TRBV4-1,CASSQEALAGGPGSSYEQYF
TRBJ2-5,11,TRBV6-5,CATRYQETQYF
TRBJ1-1,12,TRBV29-1,CSARGDGYEAFF
TRBJ2-7,14,TRBV5-1,CASSSAQVTYEQYF
TRBJ2-2,14,TRBV7-9,CASSSARNTGELFF
TRBJ2-3,13,TRBV12-3/TRBV12-4,CASSPGFPDTQYF
TRBJ1-3,15,TRBV18,CASSPKTEVGNTIYF
TRBJ1-1,13,TRBV6-5,CASSPQGTTEAFF
TRBJ1-1,15,TRBV5-6,CASSLSGDLNTEAFF
TRBJ2-7,16,TRBV13,CASSRNRGGNSYEQYF
TRBJ2-3,16,TRBV5-1,CASSLDSGSFADTQYF
TRBJ1-5,14,TRBV24-1,CATPWGVSNQPQHF
TRBJ1-2,14,TRBV5-1,CASSLEISSYGYTF
TRBJ2-7,13,TRBV19,CATGKDETYEQYF
TRBJ2-3,17,TRBV3-1/TRBV3-2,CASSQPIRGSGTDTQYF
TRBJ1-1,17,TRBV5-1,CASSLTPGQLEDTEAFF
TRBJ2-1,14,TRBV13,CASSSSGGFNEQFF
TRBJ2-3,19,TRBV7-2,CASSLVPGTSGRASDTQYF
TRBJ1-1,12,TRBV29-1,CSARTGYTEAFF
TRBJ2-1,14,TRBV5-6,CASSLPGLVRAQFF
TRBJ2-5,17,TRBV24-1,CATSTLTQGRGSETQYF
TRBJ1-4,15,TRBV28,CASSPAGRDTEKLFF
TRBJ2-7,13,TRBV27,CASSTTGAHEQYF
TRBJ2-1,17,TRBV11-3,CASSLGGLSALYNEQFF
TRBJ1-1,13,TRBV18,CASSAGGNTEAFF
TRBJ2-5,15,TRBV10-3,CAISESKEGLETQYF